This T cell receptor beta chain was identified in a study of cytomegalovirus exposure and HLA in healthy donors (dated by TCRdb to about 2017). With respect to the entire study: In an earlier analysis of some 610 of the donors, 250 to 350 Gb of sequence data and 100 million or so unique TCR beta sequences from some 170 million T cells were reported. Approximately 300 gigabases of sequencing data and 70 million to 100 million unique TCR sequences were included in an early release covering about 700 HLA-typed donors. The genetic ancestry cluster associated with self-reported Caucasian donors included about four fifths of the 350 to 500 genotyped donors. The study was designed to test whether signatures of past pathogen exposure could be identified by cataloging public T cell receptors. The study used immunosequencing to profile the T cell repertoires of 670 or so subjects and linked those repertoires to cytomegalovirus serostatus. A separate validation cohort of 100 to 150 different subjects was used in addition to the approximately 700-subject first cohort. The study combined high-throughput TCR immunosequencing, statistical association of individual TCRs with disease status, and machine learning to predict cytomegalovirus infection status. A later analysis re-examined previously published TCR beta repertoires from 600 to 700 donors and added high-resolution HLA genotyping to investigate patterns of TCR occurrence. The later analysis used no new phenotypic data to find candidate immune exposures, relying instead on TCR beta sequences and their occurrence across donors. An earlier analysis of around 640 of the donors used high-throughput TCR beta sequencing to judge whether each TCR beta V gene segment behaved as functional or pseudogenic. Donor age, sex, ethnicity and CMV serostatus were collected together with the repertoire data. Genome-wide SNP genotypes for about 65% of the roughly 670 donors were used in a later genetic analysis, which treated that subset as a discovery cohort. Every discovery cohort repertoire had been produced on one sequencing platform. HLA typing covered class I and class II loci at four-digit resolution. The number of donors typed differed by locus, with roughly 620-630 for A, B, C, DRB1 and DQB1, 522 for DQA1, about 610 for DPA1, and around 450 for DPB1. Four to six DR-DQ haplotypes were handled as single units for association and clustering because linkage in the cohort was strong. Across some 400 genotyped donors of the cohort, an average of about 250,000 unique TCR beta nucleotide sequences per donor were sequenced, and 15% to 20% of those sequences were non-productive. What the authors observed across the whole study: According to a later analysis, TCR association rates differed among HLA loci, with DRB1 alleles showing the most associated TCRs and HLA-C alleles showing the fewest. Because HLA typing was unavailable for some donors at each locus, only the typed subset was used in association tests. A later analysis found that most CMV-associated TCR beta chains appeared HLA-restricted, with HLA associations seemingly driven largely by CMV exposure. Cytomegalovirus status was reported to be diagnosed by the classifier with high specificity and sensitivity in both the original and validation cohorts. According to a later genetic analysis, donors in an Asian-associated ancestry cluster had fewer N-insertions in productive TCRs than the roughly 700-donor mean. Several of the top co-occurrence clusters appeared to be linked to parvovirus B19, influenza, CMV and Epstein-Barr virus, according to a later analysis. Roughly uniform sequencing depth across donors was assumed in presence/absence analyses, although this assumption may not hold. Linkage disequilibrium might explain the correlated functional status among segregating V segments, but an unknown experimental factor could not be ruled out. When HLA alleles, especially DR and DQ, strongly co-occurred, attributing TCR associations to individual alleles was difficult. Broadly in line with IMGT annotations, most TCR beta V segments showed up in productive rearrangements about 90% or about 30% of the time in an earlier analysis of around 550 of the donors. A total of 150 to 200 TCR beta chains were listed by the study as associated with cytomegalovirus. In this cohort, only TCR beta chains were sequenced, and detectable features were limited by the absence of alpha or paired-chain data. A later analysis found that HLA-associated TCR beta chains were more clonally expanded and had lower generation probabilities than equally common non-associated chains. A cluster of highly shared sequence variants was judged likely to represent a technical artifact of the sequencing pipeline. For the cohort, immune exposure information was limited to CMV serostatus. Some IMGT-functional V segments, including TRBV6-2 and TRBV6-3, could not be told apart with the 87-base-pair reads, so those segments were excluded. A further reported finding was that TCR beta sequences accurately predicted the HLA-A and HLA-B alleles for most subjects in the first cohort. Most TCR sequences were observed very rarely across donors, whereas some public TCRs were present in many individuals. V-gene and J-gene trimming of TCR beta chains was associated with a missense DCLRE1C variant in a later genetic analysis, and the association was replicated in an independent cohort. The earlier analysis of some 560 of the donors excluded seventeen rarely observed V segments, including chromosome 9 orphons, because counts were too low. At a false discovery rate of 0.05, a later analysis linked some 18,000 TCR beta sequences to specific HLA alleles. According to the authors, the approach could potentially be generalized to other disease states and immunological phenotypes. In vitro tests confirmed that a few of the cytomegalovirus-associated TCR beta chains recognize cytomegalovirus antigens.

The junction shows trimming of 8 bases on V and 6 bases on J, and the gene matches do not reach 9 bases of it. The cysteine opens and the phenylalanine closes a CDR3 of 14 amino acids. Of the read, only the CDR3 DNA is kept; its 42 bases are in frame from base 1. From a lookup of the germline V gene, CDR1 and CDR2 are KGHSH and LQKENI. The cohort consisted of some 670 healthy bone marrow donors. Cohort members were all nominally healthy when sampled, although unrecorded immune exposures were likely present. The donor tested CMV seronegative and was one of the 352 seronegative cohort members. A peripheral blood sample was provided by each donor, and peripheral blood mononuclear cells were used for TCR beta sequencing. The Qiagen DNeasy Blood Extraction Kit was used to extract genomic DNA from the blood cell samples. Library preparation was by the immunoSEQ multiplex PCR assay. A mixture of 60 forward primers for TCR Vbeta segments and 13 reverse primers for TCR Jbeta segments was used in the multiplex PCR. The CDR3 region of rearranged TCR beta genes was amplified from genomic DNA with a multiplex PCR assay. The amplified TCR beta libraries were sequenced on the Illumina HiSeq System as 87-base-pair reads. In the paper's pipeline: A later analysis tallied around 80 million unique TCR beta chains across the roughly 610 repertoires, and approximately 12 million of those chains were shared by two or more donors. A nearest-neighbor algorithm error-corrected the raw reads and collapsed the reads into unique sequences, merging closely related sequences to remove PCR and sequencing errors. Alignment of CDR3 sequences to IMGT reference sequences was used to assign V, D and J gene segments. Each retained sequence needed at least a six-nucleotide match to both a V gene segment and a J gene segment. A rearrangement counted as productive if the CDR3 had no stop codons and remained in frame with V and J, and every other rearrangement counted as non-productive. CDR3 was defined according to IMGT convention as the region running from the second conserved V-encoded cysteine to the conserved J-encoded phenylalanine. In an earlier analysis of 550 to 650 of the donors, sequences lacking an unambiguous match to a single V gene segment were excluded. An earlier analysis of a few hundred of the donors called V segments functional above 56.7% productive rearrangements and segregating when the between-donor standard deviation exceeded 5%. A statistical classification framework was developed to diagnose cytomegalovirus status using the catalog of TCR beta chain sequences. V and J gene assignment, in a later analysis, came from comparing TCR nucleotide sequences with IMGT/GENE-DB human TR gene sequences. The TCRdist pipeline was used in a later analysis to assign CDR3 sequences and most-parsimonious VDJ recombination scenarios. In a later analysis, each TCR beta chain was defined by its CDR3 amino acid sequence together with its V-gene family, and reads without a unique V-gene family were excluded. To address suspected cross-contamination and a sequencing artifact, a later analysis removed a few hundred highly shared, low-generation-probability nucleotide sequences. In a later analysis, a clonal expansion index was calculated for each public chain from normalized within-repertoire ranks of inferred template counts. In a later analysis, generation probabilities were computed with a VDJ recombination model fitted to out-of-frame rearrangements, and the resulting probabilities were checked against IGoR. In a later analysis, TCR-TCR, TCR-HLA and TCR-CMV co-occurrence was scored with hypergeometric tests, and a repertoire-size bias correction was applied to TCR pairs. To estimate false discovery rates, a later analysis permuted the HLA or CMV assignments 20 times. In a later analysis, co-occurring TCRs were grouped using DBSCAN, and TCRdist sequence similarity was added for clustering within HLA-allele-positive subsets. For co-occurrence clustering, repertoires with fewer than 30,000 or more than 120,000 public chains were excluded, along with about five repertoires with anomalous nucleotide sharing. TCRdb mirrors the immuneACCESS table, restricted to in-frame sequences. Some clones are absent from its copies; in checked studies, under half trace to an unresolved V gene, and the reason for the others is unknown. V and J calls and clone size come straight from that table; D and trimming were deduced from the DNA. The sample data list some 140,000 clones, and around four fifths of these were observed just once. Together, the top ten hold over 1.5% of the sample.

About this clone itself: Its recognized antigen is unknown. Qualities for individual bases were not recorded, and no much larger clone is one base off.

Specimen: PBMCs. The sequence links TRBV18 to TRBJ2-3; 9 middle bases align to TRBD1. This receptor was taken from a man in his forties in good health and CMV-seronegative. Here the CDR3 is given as CASAARTGADTQYF. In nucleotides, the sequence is TGTGCCAGCGCTGCGAGGACAGGGGCCGATACGCAGTATTTT.